The clone carrying this T cell receptor beta chain has ten or more counts. The antigen remains unidentified. The sample holds other DNA sequences that translate to the same CDR3. V was shortened by 6 bases and J by 5 bases, with 10 bases between the two germline ends. Germline CDR1 reads DFQATT; CDR2 reads SNEGSKA (reference sequence). The CDR3 runs to 11 residues. The table came from immunoSEQ multiplex PCR; TCRdb's copy has only in-frame clones and leaves some out. The sample has hundreds of thousands of clones; more than 70% are singletons. The sample is drawn from a study of shared clonotypes between healthy human individuals. Study-wide results and limits: Generally, naive subsets came out with larger estimated richness than memory subsets.

This rearrangement joins TRBV20-1 to TRBJ2-5; D perhaps matches TRBD2 (5 bases). Sequenced sample: memory CD4+ T cells sorted from blood. Indicated subset: CD45RA-negative fraction. The sequence derives from a woman in her twenties or thirties in good health. CDR3 nucleotides: TGCAGTGCGAGGACTGTGGAGACCCAGTACTTC. Its protein is CSARTVETQYF.